The text below deals with one T cell receptor beta chain. These data come from a study of beta chain features in type 1 diabetes. This CDR3 comprises 14 residues. Germline V gene lookup returns CDR1 SGHAT and CDR2 FQNNGV. Unmatched junction bases numbered 4, after V lost 1 base and J lost 5 bases. The authors reverse transcribed all of the isolated RNA, so sequencing captured expressed TCRB transcripts. The method was immunoSEQ multiplex PCR; TCRdb's version includes in-frame clones alone and lacks a portion of them. The sample records under 90,000 clones, 30% to 35% being singletons. The V call is TRBV11-2, the J call TRBJ2-5; TRBD2 aligns across 7 bases. The clonotype originates from a woman between 18 and 30 years old in good health. Specimen: stem cell memory CD4+ T cells from blood. The CDR3 spells CASSLGHGGETQYF. The CDR3 DNA follows: TGTGCCAGCAGCTTAGGGCACGGGGGGGAGACCCAGTACTTC.